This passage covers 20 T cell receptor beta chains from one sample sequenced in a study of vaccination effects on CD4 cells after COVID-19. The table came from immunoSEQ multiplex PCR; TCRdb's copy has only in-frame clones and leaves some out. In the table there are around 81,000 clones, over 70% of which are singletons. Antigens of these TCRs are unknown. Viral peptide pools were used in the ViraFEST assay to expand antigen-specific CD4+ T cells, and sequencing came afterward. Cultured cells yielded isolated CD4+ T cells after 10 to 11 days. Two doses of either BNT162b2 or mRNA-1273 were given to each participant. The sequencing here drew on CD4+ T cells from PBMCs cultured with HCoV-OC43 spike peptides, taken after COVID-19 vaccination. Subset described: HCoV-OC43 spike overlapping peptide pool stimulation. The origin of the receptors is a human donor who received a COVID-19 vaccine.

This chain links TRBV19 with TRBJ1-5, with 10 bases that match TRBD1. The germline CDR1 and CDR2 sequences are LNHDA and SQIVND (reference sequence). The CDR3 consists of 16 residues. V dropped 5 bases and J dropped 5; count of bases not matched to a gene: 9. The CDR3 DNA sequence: TGTGCCAGTAGTGCCCTCGGGACAGGGGTGGATCAGCCCCAGCATTTT. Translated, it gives CASSALGTGVDQPQHF.

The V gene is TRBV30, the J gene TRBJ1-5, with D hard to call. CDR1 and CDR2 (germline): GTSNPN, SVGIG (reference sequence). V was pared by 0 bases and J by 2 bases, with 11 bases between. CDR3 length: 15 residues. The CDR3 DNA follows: TGTGCCTGGAGTGTACAAACTGGAGGCAATCAGCCCCAGCATTTT. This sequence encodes CAWSVQTGGNQPQHF. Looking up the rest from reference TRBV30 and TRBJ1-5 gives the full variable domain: SQTIHQWPATLVQPVGSPLSLECTVEGTSNPNLYWYRQAAGRGLQLLFYSVGIGQISSEVPQNLSASRPQDRQFILSSKKLLLSDSGFYLCAWSVQTGGNQPQHFGDGTRLSIL.

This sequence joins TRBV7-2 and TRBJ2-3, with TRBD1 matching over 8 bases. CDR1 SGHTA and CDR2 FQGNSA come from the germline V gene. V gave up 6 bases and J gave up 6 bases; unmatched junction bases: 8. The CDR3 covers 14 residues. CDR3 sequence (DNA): TGTGCCAGCAGACGGCAGGGGGCCGCGGATACGCAGTATTTT. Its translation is CASRRQGAADTQYF.

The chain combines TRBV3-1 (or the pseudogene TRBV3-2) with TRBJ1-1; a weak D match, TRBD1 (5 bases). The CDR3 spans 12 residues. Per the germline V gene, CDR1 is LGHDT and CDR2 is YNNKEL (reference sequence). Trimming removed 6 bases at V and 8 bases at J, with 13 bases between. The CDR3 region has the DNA TGTGCCAGCAGACACGCATCAGGGGAAGCTTTCTTT. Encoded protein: CASRHASGEAFF.

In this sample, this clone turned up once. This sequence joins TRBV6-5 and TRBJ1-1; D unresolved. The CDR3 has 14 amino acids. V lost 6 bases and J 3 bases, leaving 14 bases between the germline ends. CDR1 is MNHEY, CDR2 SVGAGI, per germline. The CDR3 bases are TGTGCCAGCAGCCATCCCTTAGCGTACACTGAAGCTTTCTTT. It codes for CASSHPLAYTEAFF.

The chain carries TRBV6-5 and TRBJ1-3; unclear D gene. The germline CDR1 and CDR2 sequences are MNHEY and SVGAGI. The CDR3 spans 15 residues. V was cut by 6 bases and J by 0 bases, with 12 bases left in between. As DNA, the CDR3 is TGTGCCAGCAGAAATACGGGAAACTCTGGAAACACCATATATTTT. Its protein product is CASRNTGNSGNTIYF.

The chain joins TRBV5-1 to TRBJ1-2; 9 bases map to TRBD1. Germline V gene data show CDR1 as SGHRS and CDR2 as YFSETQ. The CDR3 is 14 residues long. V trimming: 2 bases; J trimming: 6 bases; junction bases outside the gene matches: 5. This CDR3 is CASSFRTGENGYTF. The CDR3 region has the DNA TGCGCCAGCAGCTTCAGGACAGGGGAGAATGGCTACACCTTC.

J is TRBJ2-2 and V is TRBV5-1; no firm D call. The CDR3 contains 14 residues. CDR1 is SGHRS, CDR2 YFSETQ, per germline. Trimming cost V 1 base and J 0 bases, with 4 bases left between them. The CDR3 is CASSLTANTGELFF. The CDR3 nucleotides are TGCGCCAGCAGCTTGACGGCGAACACCGGGGAGCTGTTTTTT.

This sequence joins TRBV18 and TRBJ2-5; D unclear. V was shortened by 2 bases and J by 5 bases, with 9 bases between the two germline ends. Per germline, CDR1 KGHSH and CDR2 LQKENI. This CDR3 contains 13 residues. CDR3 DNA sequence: TGTGCCAGCTCACCAGGGCAGGACGAGACCCAGTACTTC. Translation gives CASSPGQDETQYF.

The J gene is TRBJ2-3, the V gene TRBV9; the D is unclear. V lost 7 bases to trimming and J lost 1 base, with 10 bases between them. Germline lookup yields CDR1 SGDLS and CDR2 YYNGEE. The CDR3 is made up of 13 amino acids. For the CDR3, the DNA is TGTGCCAGCCAACCTTCGGGCACAGATACGCAGTATTTT. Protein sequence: CASQPSGTDTQYF. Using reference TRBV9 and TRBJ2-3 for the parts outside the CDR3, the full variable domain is DSGVTQTPKHLITATGQRVTLRCSPRSGDLSVYWYQQSLDQGLQFLIQYYNGEERAKGNILERFSAQQFPDLHSELNLSSLELGDSALYFCASQPSGTDTQYFGPGTRLTVL.

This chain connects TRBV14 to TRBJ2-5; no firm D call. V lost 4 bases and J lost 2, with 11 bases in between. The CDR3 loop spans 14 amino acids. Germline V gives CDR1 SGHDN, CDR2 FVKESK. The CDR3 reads CASSPWAEQETQYF. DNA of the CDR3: TGTGCCAGCAGCCCTTGGGCTGAACAAGAGACCCAGTACTTC. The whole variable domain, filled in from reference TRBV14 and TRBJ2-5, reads EAGVTQFPSHSVIEKGQTVTLRCDPISGHDNLYWYRRVMGKEIKFLLHFVKESKQDESGMPNNRFLAERTGGTYSTLKVQPAELEDSGVYFCASSPWAEQETQYFGPGTRLLVL.

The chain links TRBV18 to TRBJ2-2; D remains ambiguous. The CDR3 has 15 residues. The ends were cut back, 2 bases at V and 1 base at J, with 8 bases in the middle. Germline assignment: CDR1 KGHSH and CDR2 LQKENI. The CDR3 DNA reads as TGTGCCAGCTCACCAAAGCACCTGAACACCGGGGAGCTGTTTTTT. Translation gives CASSPKHLNTGELFF.

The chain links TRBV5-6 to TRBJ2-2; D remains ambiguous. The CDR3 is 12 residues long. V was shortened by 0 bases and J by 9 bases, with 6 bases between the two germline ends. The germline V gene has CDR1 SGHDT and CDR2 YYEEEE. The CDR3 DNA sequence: TGTGCCAGCAGCTTGGGGACCCGGGAGCTGTTTTTT. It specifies CASSLGTRELFF. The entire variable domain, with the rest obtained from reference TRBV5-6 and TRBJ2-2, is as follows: DAGVTQSPTHLIKTRGQQVTLRCSPKSGHDTVSWYQQALGQGPQFIFQYYEEEERQRGNFPDRFSGHQFPNYSSELNVNALLLGDSALYLCASSLGTRELFFGEGSRLTVL.

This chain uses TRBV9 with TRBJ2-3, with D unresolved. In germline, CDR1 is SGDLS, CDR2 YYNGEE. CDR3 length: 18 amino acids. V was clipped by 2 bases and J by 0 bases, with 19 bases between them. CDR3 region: CASSVRISKDLSTDTQYF. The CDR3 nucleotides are TGTGCCAGCAGCGTCCGCATCTCTAAGGACCTTAGCACAGATACGCAGTATTTT. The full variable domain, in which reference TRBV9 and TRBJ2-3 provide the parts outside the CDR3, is DSGVTQTPKHLITATGQRVTLRCSPRSGDLSVYWYQQSLDQGLQFLIQYYNGEERAKGNILERFSAQQFPDLHSELNLSSLELGDSALYFCASSVRISKDLSTDTQYFGPGTRLTVL.

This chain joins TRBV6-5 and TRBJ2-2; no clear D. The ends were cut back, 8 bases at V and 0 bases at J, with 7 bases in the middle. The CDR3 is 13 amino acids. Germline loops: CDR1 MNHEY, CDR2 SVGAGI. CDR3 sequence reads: CASAAANTGELFF. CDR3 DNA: TGTGCCAGCGCTGCGGCGAACACCGGGGAGCTGTTTTTT.

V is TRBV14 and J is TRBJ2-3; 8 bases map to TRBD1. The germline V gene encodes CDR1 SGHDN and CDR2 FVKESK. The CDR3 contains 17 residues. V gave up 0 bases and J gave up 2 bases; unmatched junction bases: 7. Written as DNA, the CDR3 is TGTGCCAGCAGCCAAGATATTAGGACAGGGACCACAGATACGCAGTATTTT. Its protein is CASSQDIRTGTTDTQYF.

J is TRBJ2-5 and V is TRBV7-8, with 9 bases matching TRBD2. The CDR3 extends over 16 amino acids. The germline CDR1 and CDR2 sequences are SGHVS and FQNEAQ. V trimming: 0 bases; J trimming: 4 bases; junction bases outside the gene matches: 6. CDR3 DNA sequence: TGTGCCAGCAGCTTAGCTAGACTAGCGGAGACAGAGACCCAGTACTTC. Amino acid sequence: CASSLARLAETETQYF.

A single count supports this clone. The CDR3 loop reads CASSLDSGGKRGYTF. CDR3 DNA: TGCGCCAGCAGCTTGGACTCAGGGGGCAAGCGTGGCTACACCTTC. The V gene is TRBV5-1, the J gene TRBJ1-2, with 8 bases identical to TRBD1. Looked up from germline, CDR1 is SGHRS and CDR2 is YFSETQ. J gave up 7 bases and V 0 bases, and 8 bases lay outside the gene matches. This CDR3 is 15 amino acids long.

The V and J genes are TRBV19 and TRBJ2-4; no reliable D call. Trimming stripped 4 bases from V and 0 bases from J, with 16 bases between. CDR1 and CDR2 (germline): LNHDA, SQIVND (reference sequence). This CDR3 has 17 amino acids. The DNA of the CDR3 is TGTGCCAGTAGTAAACCTCCACAGACCCTAGCCAAAAACATTCAGTACTTC. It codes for CASSKPPQTLAKNIQYF.

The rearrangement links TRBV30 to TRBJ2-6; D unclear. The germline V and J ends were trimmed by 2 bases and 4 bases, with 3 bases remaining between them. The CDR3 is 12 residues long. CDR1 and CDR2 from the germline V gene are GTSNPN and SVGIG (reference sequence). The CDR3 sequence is CAWSFGANVLTF. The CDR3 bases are TGTGCCTGGAGTTTCGGGGCCAACGTCCTGACTTTC.